This T cell receptor beta chain is drawn from a study of CD8+ T cells in alopecia areata. Indicated treatment: oral pan-JAK inhibitor, 5-10 mg twice daily. Specimens obtained from alopecia areata patients comprised lesional scalp punch biopsies and peripheral blood. CDR1 MDHEN and CDR2 SYDVKM come from the germline V gene. V was clipped by 5 bases and J by 3 bases, with 13 bases between them. The CDR3 has 14 amino acids. Isolated RNA was reverse transcribed into cDNA used as the sequencing template. The protocol was immunoSEQ multiplex PCR, while the TCRdb copy is restricted to in-frame clones and leaves out a portion. Counted here are about 170,000 clones, 50% to 75% occurring once; the ten biggest clones make up 16%.

This TCR was sampled from a human donor with alopecia areata. The sample was CD4+ T cells sorted from blood, taken at approximately week 60, from a patient treated with tofacitinib. This chain links TRBV28 with TRBJ1-2; no definite D call. The CDR3 here is CASSIGRGYYGYTF. In DNA, the CDR3 is TGTGCCAGCAGTATTGGGAGAGGATACTATGGCTACACCTTC.